These 32 T cell receptor beta chains originate from one sample sequenced in a study of blood T cell repertoires in COVID-19. The table came from immunoSEQ multiplex PCR; TCRdb's copy has only in-frame clones and leaves some out. The sample shows about 150,000 clones, more than 75% of them seen only once. Sequencing used peripheral blood. The origin of the receptors is a man aged 55 to 70 who had recovered from COVID-19.

The chain combines TRBV5-4 with TRBJ2-5, with D perhaps TRBD1 (7 bases). Trimming took 0 bases from V and 5 from J, leaving 17 bases between them. CDR1 is SGHNT and CDR2 is YYREEE in the germline V gene (reference sequence). This CDR3 has 16 amino acids. The CDR3 nucleotides read TGTGCCAGCAGCTTGGCTACAGGAGGGGGCAGGGAGACCCAGTACTTC. Its protein is CASSLATGGGRETQYF.

CDR3 coding DNA: TGCAGTCCACAGGGGATCACTGAAGCTTTCTTT. Amino acid sequence: CSPQGITEAFF. The rearrangement uses TRBV20-1 and TRBJ1-1; 7 positions match TRBD1. V was clipped by 8 bases and J by 4 bases; unmatched bases: 4. CDR1 and CDR2 (germline): DFQATT, SNEGSKA (reference sequence). This CDR3 is 11 amino acids long.

On this clone: Sequence at one end of the junction differs from germline and may be a read error. The chain links TRBV5-4 to TRBJ2-1; 8 bases align to TRBD2. The length of the CDR3 is 16 residues. From germline, CDR1 is SGHNT and CDR2 YYREEE (reference sequence). Here the CDR3 DNA reads TGTGCCAGCAGCTTGGCCGGGGGGGGACGCTACGATGAGCAGTTCTTC. As protein: CASSLAGGGRYDEQFF.

This clone appeared a single time. The gene calls are TRBV3-1 (or the pseudogene TRBV3-2) and TRBJ1-4; D not certain. Germline loops: CDR1 LGHDT, CDR2 YNNKEL (reference sequence). This CDR3 is built from 15 residues. Trimming stripped 1 base from V and 2 bases from J, with 8 bases between. CDR3 DNA: TGTGCCAGCAGCCAAGGGCGGAGGACTAATGAAAAACTGTTTTTT. Translating it yields CASSQGRRTNEKLFF.

The V and J genes are TRBV5-1 and TRBJ1-4; possible D gene TRBD1, 6 bases. The germline V gene encodes CDR1 SGHRS and CDR2 YFSETQ. The CDR3 runs to 15 residues. V lost 4 bases and J 7 bases, leaving 17 bases between the germline ends. The DNA for the CDR3 is TGCGCCAGCAGCCCATTACCGGGACAAAGTGAAAAACTGTTTTTT. It yields the protein CASSPLPGQSEKLFF.

V and J are TRBV27 and TRBJ2-7; 8 bases line up with TRBD2. With V trimmed by 6 bases and J by 6 bases, 7 bases remained unmatched. The CDR3 contains 13 residues. The germline V gene has CDR1 MNHEY and CDR2 SMNVEV (reference sequence). The CDR3: CASRRRGAFEQYF. CDR3 coding DNA: TGTGCCAGCAGGAGGCGGGGGGCGTTCGAGCAGTACTTC.

This rearrangement joins TRBV4-3 to TRBJ2-5; 12 bases are a match to TRBD2. CDR3 length: 17 residues. The germline V gene has CDR1 LGHNA and CDR2 YSLEER. Trimming cost V 0 bases and J 4 bases; bases outside gene matches: 6. The CDR3 region is CASSQEWLAGGTETQYF. DNA of the CDR3: TGCGCCAGCAGCCAAGAATGGCTAGCGGGAGGGACAGAGACCCAGTACTTC.

V usage is TRBV7-3 and J usage is TRBJ1-6; 10 bases line up with TRBD1. The germline gives CDR1 SGHTA, CDR2 FQGTGA. V lost 4 bases, J lost 4 bases, and 4 bases stayed unmatched. The CDR3 totals 16 residues. The CDR3 DNA follows: TGTGCCAGCAGCTCGACAGGGGGCGCGTATAATTCACCCCTCCACTTT. Translation: CASSSTGGAYNSPLHF. Drawing the rest from reference TRBV7-3 and TRBJ1-6, the complete variable domain is GAGVSQTPSNKVTEKGKYVELRCDPISGHTALYWYRQSLGQGPEFLIYFQGTGAADDSGLPNDRFFAVRPEGSVSTLKIQRTERGDSAVYLCASSSTGGAYNSPLHFGNGTRLTVT.

The chain employs TRBV6-2 or TRBV6-3 and TRBJ2-7; 10 bases map to TRBD2. After removal of 6 bases from V and 2 bases from J, the junction contained 4 bases not matched to a gene. This CDR3 contains 14 residues. Germline V gene data show CDR1 as MNHEY and CDR2 as SVGEGT. CDR3 sequence: CASRPSGSTYEQYF. The CDR3 DNA is TGTGCCAGCAGGCCTAGCGGGAGTACCTACGAGCAGTACTTC.

In DNA form, the CDR3 reads TGTGCCAGCAGTTACGGGACTGCCTACAATGAGCAGTTCTTC. It yields the protein CASSYGTAYNEQFF. The V gene is TRBV6-2 or TRBV6-3, the J gene TRBJ2-1; a weak D match, TRBD2 (6 bases). The CDR3 runs to 14 residues. Trimming pared 2 bases from V and 2 bases from J, leaving 7 bases between. Germline CDR1 MNHEY, CDR2 SVGEGT.

This chain joins TRBV5-4 and TRBJ2-5, with D tentatively TRBD1 (5 bases). This CDR3 contains 14 residues. The germline V and J ends were trimmed by 3 bases and 5 bases, with 14 bases remaining between them. Germline values: CDR1 SGHNT, CDR2 YYREEE (reference sequence). This CDR3 reads CASSSAGYSETQYF. The CDR3 DNA is TGTGCCAGCAGCTCGGCAGGGTATTCCGAGACCCAGTACTTC. Based on the CDR3 plus reference TRBV5-4 and TRBJ2-5, the full variable domain is ETGVTQSPTHLIKTRGQQVTLRCSSQSGHNTVSWYQQALGQGPQFIFQYYREEENGRGNFPPRFSGLQFPNYSSELNVNALELDDSALYLCASSSAGYSETQYFGPGTRLLVL.

This clone was picked up a small number of times. V gene TRBV6-5 combines with J gene TRBJ2-5; no definite D call. Trimming took 7 bases from V and 5 from J, leaving 14 bases between them. This CDR3 has 13 residues. The germline V gene has CDR1 MNHEY and CDR2 SVGAGI. This CDR3 reads CASTRGSEETQYF. The DNA of the CDR3 is TGTGCCAGCACCCGAGGTTCGGAGGAGACCCAGTACTTC.

V is TRBV6-1 and J is TRBJ2-7; D may be TRBD1 (5 bases). Germline-derived CDR1 and CDR2 are MNHNS and SASEGT. The V gene lost 7 bases and the J gene lost 6 bases, with 19 bases spanning the gap. The CDR3 is 14 residues long. The DNA for the CDR3 is TGTGCCAGCATCCAACCAGGGAAGGTCGTCGAGCAGTACTTC. Translating gives CASIQPGKVVEQYF.

DNA for the CDR3: TGTGCCAGCAGTTACCGAGTTGCCACTGAAGCTTTCTTT. This translates into CASSYRVATEAFF. The V and J genes are TRBV6-2 or TRBV6-3 and TRBJ1-1; D gene unclear. Germline CDR1 and CDR2: MNHEY and SVGEGT. Between the trimmed V and J ends, which lost 2 bases and 4 bases, there was a span of 8 bases. The CDR3 is 13 amino acids.

V and J are TRBV7-2 and TRBJ2-3; 9 nucleotides match TRBD2. The CDR3 is 16 residues long. V shed 6 bases and J 5 bases; nucleotides not matched to a gene: 12. Germline assignment: CDR1 SGHTA and CDR2 FQGNSA. This chain's CDR3 is CASSQSGRRGVDTQYF. The CDR3 DNA reads TGTGCCAGCAGTCAAAGCGGGAGGCGGGGCGTAGATACGCAGTATTTT.

As for this clone: The sample contains more than one DNA sequence encoding this CDR3. The chain employs TRBV19 and TRBJ1-1, with D tentatively TRBD1 (6 bases). The germline CDR1 and CDR2 sequences are LNHDA and SQIVND (reference sequence). The CDR3 is 14 amino acids. V was shortened by 1 base and J by 5 bases, with 11 bases between the two germline ends. CDR3 amino acids: CASSIGTEGTEAFF. The CDR3 region has the DNA TGTGCCAGTAGTATAGGGACAGAGGGTACTGAAGCTTTCTTT.

The chain carries TRBV2 and TRBJ2-4, with D possibly TRBD2 on 6 matching bases. The CDR3 covers 15 residues. The V and J ends lost 2 bases and 5 bases respectively, with 13 bases between them. Germline values: CDR1 SNHLY, CDR2 FYNNEI. The CDR3 here is CASSERRRAQNIQYF. In DNA form, the CDR3 reads TGTGCCAGCAGTGAACGCAGGAGGGCACAAAACATTCAGTACTTC.

This chain links TRBV12-3 or TRBV12-4 with TRBJ1-3, with D perhaps matching TRBD1 (6 bases). The CDR3 spans 13 residues. V was trimmed by 0 bases and J by 7 bases, leaving 7 bases between them. The CDR3 region is CASSLAQGNTIYF. The CDR3 nucleotides read TGTGCCAGCAGTTTAGCGCAGGGGAACACCATATATTTT.

V usage is TRBV6-4 and J usage is TRBJ1-2, with TRBD1 matching over 8 bases. The V gene's germline CDR1 is MRHNA and CDR2 SNTAGT. V dropped 2 bases and J dropped 8; count of bases not matched to a gene: 13. The CDR3 loop spans 16 amino acids. The CDR3 region is CASSDVAGGTHVGYTF. The CDR3 DNA reads TGTGCCAGCAGTGACGTCGCAGGGGGCACCCATGTAGGCTACACCTTC.

On this clone itself: It may be a read error: a sequence one base away is much more abundant. This sequence joins TRBV7-2 and TRBJ2-7; 7 bases align to TRBD1. Germline trimming cut 1 base from V and 1 base from J; bases unmatched to any gene: 1. The CDR3 covers 14 residues. The germline gives CDR1 SGHTA, CDR2 FQGNSA. CDR3 sequence: CASSLGDSSYEQYF. The DNA of the CDR3 is TGTGCCAGCAGCTTAGGGGACAGTTCCTACGAGCAGTACTTC.

This chain links TRBV9 with TRBJ2-3; 7 nucleotides agree with TRBD2. Per germline, CDR1 SGDLS and CDR2 YYNGEE. CDR3 size: 16 residues. Trimming at V came to 4 bases and at J to 0 bases, leaving 8 bases not matched to a gene. In nucleotides, the CDR3 is TGTGCCAGCAGCTCTTCTAGCGGCCTAAGCACAGATACGCAGTATTTT. Translated: CASSSSSGLSTDTQYF.

The rearrangement uses TRBV9 and TRBJ2-3, with 9 positions matching TRBD2. The CDR3 consists of 14 residues. The trim removed 2 bases at V and 4 bases at J, leaving 2 bases unmatched. Germline V gives CDR1 SGDLS, CDR2 YYNGEE. In DNA, the CDR3 is TGTGCCAGCAGCGTTAGCGGGAGCTCAGATACGCAGTATTTT. Residues: CASSVSGSSDTQYF.

This clone appeared a few times. This sequence joins TRBV20-1 and TRBJ1-4; the D is unclear. The germline V gene encodes CDR1 DFQATT and CDR2 SNEGSKA (reference sequence). The CDR3 has 11 residues. The CDR3 here is CAFGDNEKLFF. CDR3 bases: TGCGCCTTCGGGGATAATGAAAAACTGTTTTTT.

The V gene is TRBV4-2, the J gene TRBJ2-7, with TRBD1 matching 8 bases. Germline CDR1 reads LGHNA; CDR2 reads YNFKEQ. The CDR3 is 15 amino acids. The V segment lost 0 bases and the J segment 5 bases; nucleotides outside the gene matches: 6. For the CDR3, the DNA is TGTGCCAGCAGCCAAGAGGGAGGACAGGGAAACGAGCAGTACTTC. Encoded protein: CASSQEGGQGNEQYF.

The V gene is TRBV7-8, the J gene TRBJ2-2; tentative D call: TRBD1 (6 bases). The V gene lost 3 bases and the J gene lost 7 bases, with 15 bases spanning the gap. This CDR3 is built from 15 residues. The germline V gene has CDR1 SGHVS and CDR2 FQNEAQ. The CDR3 DNA reads TGTGCCAGCAGCTTGGGTGGGGCAGGGGTCGGGGAGCTGTTTTTT. Translated, it gives CASSLGGAGVGELFF.

The CDR3: CASTRRTEAFF. CDR3 bases: TGTGCCAGTACTAGGCGGACTGAAGCTTTCTTT. The V gene is TRBV19, the J gene TRBJ1-1; D call uncertain. Germline values: CDR1 LNHDA, CDR2 SQIVND (reference sequence). Deletions cut 7 bases from V and 5 bases from J, with 8 bases between. This CDR3 is 11 amino acids long.

J is TRBJ2-3 and V is TRBV6-6, with TRBD2 identical over 13 bases. The J segment lost 2 bases and the V segment lost 5 bases, leaving 4 bases of the junction unmatched. CDR1 and CDR2 from the germline V gene are MNHNY and SVGAGI (reference sequence). This CDR3 spans 16 amino acids. The CDR3 nucleotides are TGTGCCAGCAGTCCGGGACTAGCGGGAAACACAGATACGCAGTATTTT. Amino acid sequence: CASSPGLAGNTDTQYF.

The chain recombines TRBV19 with TRBJ1-5, with TRBD1 matching 10 bases. After removal of 4 bases from V and 1 base from J, the junction contained 7 bases not matched to a gene. CDR1 and CDR2 (germline): LNHDA, SQIVND (reference sequence). The CDR3 is made up of 17 amino acids. The CDR3 loop reads CASSTTGQGVSNQPQHF. CDR3 coding DNA: TGTGCCAGTAGTACAACCGGACAGGGGGTAAGCAATCAGCCCCAGCATTTT.

A single count supports this clone. The chain has TRBV29-1 and TRBJ2-3; 12 bases align to TRBD2. This CDR3 has 15 amino acids. From germline, CDR1 is SQVTM and CDR2 ANQGSEA. J gave up 3 bases and V 7 bases, and 8 bases lay outside the gene matches. The DNA for the CDR3 is TGCAGCGGATCTAGCGGGGGGGCGGCGACAGATACGCAGTATTTT. Amino acid sequence: CSGSSGGAATDTQYF.

This clone showed up just a few times. The V and J genes are TRBV2 and TRBJ2-3, with 8 bases that match TRBD1. Germline values: CDR1 SNHLY, CDR2 FYNNEI. J was trimmed by 11 bases and V by 3 bases; bases with no gene match: 4. The CDR3 consists of 12 residues. The CDR3 spells CASSEWTGQQYF. CDR3 coding DNA: TGTGCCAGCAGTGAGTGGACAGGGCAGCAGTATTTT.

In this sample, this clone turned up once. This chain uses TRBV11-1 with TRBJ2-2; D is perhaps TRBD1 (6 bases). Germline V lookup: CDR1 SGHAT, CDR2 FQDESV (reference sequence). The V end lost 3 bases, the J end lost 7 bases, and 9 bases lay between the germline ends. CDR3 length: 13 residues. The CDR3 loop reads CASSFRTVGELFF. The CDR3 region has the DNA TGTGCCAGCAGCTTCCGGACAGTCGGGGAGCTGTTTTTT.

This rearrangement joins TRBV7-2 to TRBJ2-1, with 8 bases lining up with TRBD2. The CDR3 runs to 14 residues. The V gene's germline CDR1 is SGHTA and CDR2 FQGNSA. V lost 5 bases, J lost 9 bases, and 9 bases stayed unmatched. CDR3 amino acids: CASSPMTSVGEQFF. DNA for the CDR3: TGTGCCAGCAGCCCAATGACTAGCGTGGGTGAGCAGTTCTTC.